Presented here are 27 T cell receptor beta chains from one specimen sequenced in a study of cytomegalovirus exposure and HLA in healthy donors. PCR used 60 Vbeta primers and 13 Jbeta primers. Using immunoSEQ multiplex PCR, the repertoire was profiled, and TCRdb retains in-frame clones only, with some absent. The data show about 120,000 clones, with around 70% seen just once and about 1.6% held by the top ten. Material: PBMCs. The receptors were sampled from a woman between 18 and 29 years old in good health and CMV-seronegative.

CDR3 coding DNA: TGTGCCAGCAGCGCACCGGGACAGGGGGAAATTGGCTACACCTTC. The encoded protein is CASSAPGQGEIGYTF. The chain joins TRBV9 to TRBJ1-2; 11 bases align to TRBD1. Germline V CDR1 and CDR2: SGDLS, YYNGEE. V lost 3 bases, J lost 7 bases, and 8 bases stayed unmatched. The CDR3 length is 15 residues.

The chain uses TRBV27 and TRBJ1-1; the D is unclear. The V gene lost 8 bases and the J gene lost 3 bases, with 13 bases spanning the gap. This CDR3 contains 13 residues. Germline assignment: CDR1 MNHEY and CDR2 SMNVEV (reference sequence). CDR3 in DNA: TGTGCCAGCCAGGCGCGGGATCACACTGAAGCTTTCTTT. Encoded protein: CASQARDHTEAFF.

The chain couples TRBV6-4 to TRBJ2-3, with TRBD2 identical over 11 bases. Germline CDR1 reads MRHNA; CDR2 reads SNTAGT. CDR3 size: 17 residues. J lost 1 base, V lost 7 bases, and 10 bases had no gene match. As DNA, the CDR3 is TGTGCCAGCAAAGGGACTAGCGGAGCCCCTTGCACAGATACGCAGTATTTT. Encoded protein: CASKGTSGAPCTDTQYF.

This clone was detected only a few times. CDR3 protein: CASSLNYGYTF. The CDR3 bases are TGTGCCAGCAGCCTTAACTATGGCTACACCTTC. This chain links TRBV11-2 with TRBJ1-2, with D unresolved. This CDR3 has 11 amino acids. Trimming took 5 bases from V and 1 from J, leaving 2 bases between them. CDR1 and CDR2 (germline): SGHAT, FQNNGV.

The chain uses TRBV11-3 and TRBJ2-2; D is undetermined. The V gene lost 5 bases and the J gene lost 6 bases, with 10 bases spanning the gap. This CDR3 has 13 amino acids. Germline CDR1 and CDR2: SGHNT and YENEEA. CDR3 sequence reads: CASSRALSGELFF. In DNA, the CDR3 is TGTGCCAGCAGCCGAGCTCTGTCCGGGGAGCTGTTTTTT.

The chain uses TRBV15 and TRBJ2-4; 8 bases are shared with TRBD1. V lost 4 bases to trimming and J lost 2 bases; unmatched junction nucleotides: 4. CDR1 is LNHNV and CDR2 is YYDKDF in the germline V gene (reference sequence). The CDR3 consists of 15 residues. This chain's CDR3 is CATSTGQGTKNIQYF. The DNA for the CDR3 is TGTGCCACCAGCACCGGACAGGGAACCAAAAACATTCAGTACTTC.

About this clone itself: The same CDR3 can be traced to other DNA sequences in this sample. The chain has TRBV30 and TRBJ1-1, with TRBD1 matching 7 bases. V trimming: 2 bases; J trimming: 4 bases; junction bases outside the gene matches: 4. Germline loops: CDR1 GTSNPN, CDR2 SVGIG (reference sequence). The CDR3 has 13 residues. The CDR3 DNA reads TGTGCCTGGAGTTCAAGGACAGGCACTGAAGCTTTCTTT. This codes for CAWSSRTGTEAFF.

The chain is built from TRBV6-1 and TRBJ2-5; the D gene is possibly TRBD1 (6 bases). The CDR3 has 13 residues. Trimming pared 2 bases from V and 3 bases from J, leaving 7 bases between. The germline V gene encodes CDR1 MNHNS and CDR2 SASEGT. In nucleotides, the CDR3 is TGTGCCAGCAGTGAACCAGGGGAAGAGACCCAGTACTTC. It yields the protein CASSEPGEETQYF.

The rearrangement uses TRBV6-1 and TRBJ1-5, with TRBD1 as a possible D gene (5 bases). Germline CDR1 and CDR2: MNHNS and SASEGT. Trimming shortened V by 0 bases and J by 7 bases, and 13 bases separated the two germline ends. This CDR3 has 15 residues. CDR3 amino acids: CASSEAWGLQQPQHF. The CDR3 DNA sequence: TGTGCCAGCAGTGAAGCATGGGGACTACAGCAGCCCCAGCATTTT.

The gene calls are TRBV16 and TRBJ1-5; D call uncertain. Between the trimmed V and J ends, which lost 4 bases and 4 bases, there was a span of 5 bases. Per the germline V gene, CDR1 is KGHSY and CDR2 is FQNENV. This CDR3 spans 12 amino acids. CDR3 residues: CASSPRNQPQHF. The CDR3 region has the DNA TGTGCCAGCAGCCCCAGGAATCAGCCCCAGCATTTT.

In its sample, this clone was seen a few times. This chain's CDR3 is CAWSISGGIATNEKLFF. DNA for the CDR3: TGTGCCTGGAGTATCTCGGGGGGAATCGCAACTAATGAAAAACTGTTTTTT. This chain joins TRBV30 and TRBJ1-4, with D perhaps TRBD1 (5 bases). Trimming took 2 bases from V and 0 from J, leaving 16 bases between them. The CDR3 contains 17 residues. CDR1 is GTSNPN and CDR2 is SVGIG in the germline V gene (reference sequence).

The chain couples TRBV28 to TRBJ1-6; D is possibly TRBD1 (6 bases). This CDR3 contains 20 residues. Germline loops: CDR1 MDHEN, CDR2 SYDVKM. Trimming removed 2 bases at V and 6 bases at J, with 26 bases between. The CDR3 DNA follows: TGTGCCAGCAGTTTAGATAATTCGTGGGTGGGGACATCTAGTAATTCACCCCTCCACTTT. Encoded protein: CASSLDNSWVGTSSNSPLHF.

The CDR3 nucleotides are TGTGCCAGCAGTCCCCCACAGACCCACTATGGCTACACCTTC. It specifies CASSPPQTHYGYTF. The gene calls are TRBV6-1 and TRBJ1-2; D is unclear. Trimming left V 5 bases short and J 3 bases short, with 13 bases between. This CDR3 is 14 amino acids long. Germline CDR1 and CDR2: MNHNS and SASEGT.

CDR3 sequence reads: CATNPLGGRFYGYTF. CDR3 nucleotide sequence: TGTGCCACGAATCCTCTAGGGGGAAGGTTCTATGGCTACACCTTC. This chain connects TRBV28 to TRBJ1-2; weak D call: TRBD1 (6 bases). Trimming removed 10 bases from V and 4 bases from J, with 22 bases in between. Germline V gives CDR1 MDHEN, CDR2 SYDVKM. CDR3 length equals 15 residues.

This clone came up a few times. The same CDR3 also results from other DNA sequences found in this sample. The chain uses TRBV30 and TRBJ1-2, with D perhaps TRBD1 (5 bases). The CDR3 is 12 residues long. With 4 bases removed from V and 8 bases from J, the gap between germline ends came to 14 bases. Germline lookup yields CDR1 GTSNPN and CDR2 SVGIG (reference sequence). CDR3 bases: TGTGCCTGGATAGGCGGGGGTGGCGGCTACACCTTC. Amino acids: CAWIGGGGGYTF.

The chain combines TRBV12-5 with TRBJ1-5, with 10 nucleotides matching TRBD1. Per the germline V gene, CDR1 is LGHNT and CDR2 is FRNRAP. The ends lost 7 bases at V and 3 bases at J; junction bases unmatched: 6. CDR3 length: 15 residues. The CDR3 reads CASALGQGFNQPQHF. In DNA, the CDR3 is TGTGCTAGTGCCTTGGGACAGGGGTTCAATCAGCCCCAGCATTTT. Complete variable domain (other parts from reference TRBV12-5 and TRBJ1-5): DARVTQTPRHKVTEMGQEVTMRCQPILGHNTVFWYRQTMMQGLELLAYFRNRAPLDDSGMPKDRFSAEMPDATLATLKIQPSEPRDSAVYFCASALGQGFNQPQHFGDGTRLSIL.

The rearrangement uses TRBV6-5 and TRBJ2-7, with D possibly TRBD2 on 6 matching bases. This CDR3 comprises 15 residues. Germline CDR1 is MNHEY and CDR2 is SVGAGI. V shed 2 bases and J shed 1 base, with 12 bases lying between them. DNA of the CDR3: TGTGCCAGCAGTTACGGAGGGGATCAATCCTACGAGCAGTACTTC. Encoded protein: CASSYGGDQSYEQYF.

This clone was observed a handful of times. The rearrangement joins TRBV4-1 to TRBJ2-3; maybe TRBD1 (6 bases). This CDR3 contains 15 residues. CDR1 and CDR2 from the germline V gene are MGHRA and YSYEKL. Deletions cut 5 bases from V and 0 bases from J, with 12 bases between. The CDR3: CASSSTDRSTDTQYF. CDR3 bases: TGCGCCAGCAGCAGTACCGACAGGAGCACAGATACGCAGTATTTT.

The rearrangement joins TRBV6-5 to TRBJ2-7; possible D gene TRBD2, 6 bases. V was shortened by 2 bases and J by 3 bases, with 8 bases between the two germline ends. Germline CDR1 is MNHEY and CDR2 is SVGAGI. This CDR3 contains 13 residues. The CDR3: CASSYAGSYEQYF. The CDR3 DNA is TGTGCCAGCAGTTACGCCGGGAGCTACGAGCAGTACTTC.

The chain has TRBV7-9 and TRBJ1-4, with 7 positions matching TRBD1. J lost 4 bases, V lost 6 bases, and 5 bases had no gene match. Germline V gene lookup returns CDR1 SEHNR and CDR2 FQNEAQ (reference sequence). This CDR3 spans 14 amino acids. The CDR3 region is CASRLGQHNEKLFF. Here the CDR3 DNA reads TGTGCCAGCAGGTTGGGACAGCATAATGAAAAACTGTTTTTT. The full variable domain, rest sourced from reference TRBV7-9 and TRBJ1-4, is DTGVSQNPRHKITKRGQNVTFRCDPISEHNRLYWYRQTLGQGPEFLTYFQNEAQLEKSRLLSDRFSAERPKGSFSTLEIQRTEQGDSAMYLCASRLGQHNEKLFFGSGTQLSVL.

This clone showed up just once. The chain is built from TRBV7-2 and TRBJ1-1, with TRBD1 matching 8 bases. The ends lost 8 bases at V and 2 bases at J; junction bases unmatched: 4. Germline CDR1 SGHTA, CDR2 FQGNSA. The CDR3 extends over 13 amino acids. The CDR3 loop is CASRQGKNTEAFF. CDR3 nucleotides: TGTGCCAGCCGACAGGGGAAAAACACTGAAGCTTTCTTT.

This sequence joins TRBV28 and TRBJ1-1; D is uncertain. CDR3 size: 14 residues. Germline CDR1 reads MDHEN; CDR2 reads SYDVKM. The ends were cut back, 5 bases at V and 6 bases at J, with 16 bases in the middle. The CDR3 sequence: CASSSRVGMAEAFF. The CDR3 DNA reads TGTGCCAGCAGTAGTAGAGTCGGGATGGCTGAAGCTTTCTTT.

The chain combines TRBV6-1 with TRBJ1-3, with D possibly TRBD1 on 5 matching bases. This CDR3 spans 15 amino acids. V was clipped by 5 bases and J by 2 bases, with 13 bases between them. The V gene's germline CDR1 is MNHNS and CDR2 SASEGT. This chain's CDR3 is CASSPPAGTGNTIYF. The CDR3 nucleotides are TGTGCCAGCAGTCCCCCGGCAGGGACTGGAAACACCATATATTTT.

This clone was seen just once. The V gene is TRBV11-2, the J gene TRBJ2-3; D possibly corresponds to TRBD2 (5 bases). The CDR3 is 14 residues long. Trimming cost V 1 base and J 5 bases, with 10 bases left between them. CDR1 is SGHAT and CDR2 is FQNNGV in the germline V gene. The CDR3 bases are TGTGCCAGCAGCTTAGGGTCCAGCGGAGATACGCAGTATTTT. As protein: CASSLGSSGDTQYF. Combining the CDR3 with reference TRBV11-2 and TRBJ2-3 gives the whole variable domain EAGVAQSPRYKIIEKRQSVAFWCNPISGHATLYWYQQILGQGPKLLIQFQNNGVVDDSQLPKDRFSAERLKGVDSTLKIQPAKLEDSAVYLCASSLGSSGDTQYFGPGTRLTVL.

This rearrangement joins TRBV11-2 to TRBJ1-2, with D uncertain. V lost 5 bases and J 4 bases, leaving 17 bases between the germline ends. This CDR3 contains 15 residues. In germline, CDR1 is SGHAT, CDR2 FQNNGV. CDR3 DNA sequence: TGTGCCAGCAGCCCCAGTCCTACTACTGGCTATGGCTACACCTTC. Its translation is CASSPSPTTGYGYTF.

The chain uses TRBV2 and TRBJ1-2, with D uncertain. V lost 7 bases and J 7 bases, leaving 16 bases between the germline ends. This CDR3 region has 13 residues. Germline-derived CDR1 and CDR2 are SNHLY and FYNNEI. The CDR3 DNA sequence: TGTGCCAGCACTCCCGGATTCTCAGGTGGCTACACCTTC. Protein: CASTPGFSGGYTF.

This clone was detected only a few times. The chain links TRBV30 to TRBJ1-2, with D tentatively TRBD1 (6 bases). The CDR3 consists of 13 residues. V was clipped by 3 bases and J by 8 bases, with 16 bases between them. Germline V gives CDR1 GTSNPN, CDR2 SVGIG (reference sequence). CDR3 nucleotide sequence: TGTGCCTGGAGAGAGGGGGGGATAGGGGGCTACACCTTC. It is translated as CAWREGGIGGYTF.